A single sample gave rise to the 21 T cell receptor beta chains below, sequenced in a study of T cell changes during pregnancy in multiple sclerosis. The table came from immunoSEQ multiplex PCR; TCRdb's copy has only in-frame clones and leaves some out. The table shows 45,000 to 65,000 clones, with around nine tenths occurring only once. Sequencing used CD4+ T cells from peripheral blood mononuclear cells, obtained in the second trimester of pregnancy. The receptors originated from a female donor with multiple sclerosis, enrolled in a pregnancy study.

This clone was counted a single time. CDR3 in amino acids: CASSHRVNYGYTF. Here the CDR3 DNA reads TGTGCCAGCAGCCACAGGGTTAACTATGGCTACACCTTC. The rearrangement uses TRBV27 and TRBJ1-2, with D perhaps TRBD1 (6 bases). With 6 bases removed from V and 1 base from J, the gap between germline ends came to 9 bases. The CDR3 has 13 residues. The germline CDR1 and CDR2 sequences are MNHEY and SMNVEV (reference sequence).

V gene TRBV19 combines with J gene TRBJ1-2, with unresolved D. Germline V CDR1 and CDR2: LNHDA, SQIVND (reference sequence). The CDR3 is made up of 15 amino acids. Trimming took off 0 bases at V and 0 bases at J, with 8 bases between the two ends. The CDR3 nucleotides read TGTGCCAGTAGTATAGATGGGAGAACTAACTATGGCTACACCTTC. Residues: CASSIDGRTNYGYTF.

CDR3 in amino acids: CATSRDRGYSNQPQHF. The CDR3 DNA follows: TGTGCCACCAGCAGAGATAGGGGGTATAGCAATCAGCCCCAGCATTTT. V is TRBV15 and J is TRBJ1-5, with D possibly being TRBD1 (6 bases). CDR1 LNHNV and CDR2 YYDKDF come from the germline V gene (reference sequence). Trimming removed 0 bases from V and 0 bases from J, with 9 bases in between. This CDR3 comprises 16 residues. The whole variable domain, filled in from reference TRBV15 and TRBJ1-5, reads DAMVIQNPRYQVTQFGKPVTLSCSQTLNHNVMYWYQQKSSQAPKLLFHYYDKDFNNEADTPDNFQSRRPNTSFCFLDIRSPGLGDTAMYLCATSRDRGYSNQPQHFGDGTRLSIL.

The chain combines TRBV5-4 with TRBJ1-2; 10 positions agree with TRBD1. V lost 2 bases and J lost 4; bases outside the gene matches: 2. The CDR3 totals 14 residues. In germline, CDR1 is SGHNT, CDR2 YYREEE (reference sequence). The CDR3 DNA sequence: TGTGCCAGCAGCTTAAGGACAGGGGGCTATGGCTACACCTTC. It codes for CASSLRTGGYGYTF. Together with reference TRBV5-4 and TRBJ1-2, the CDR3 gives the full variable domain: ETGVTQSPTHLIKTRGQQVTLRCSSQSGHNTVSWYQQALGQGPQFIFQYYREEENGRGNFPPRFSGLQFPNYSSELNVNALELDDSALYLCASSLRTGGYGYTFGSGTRLTVV.

The chain combines TRBV5-5 with TRBJ2-1; D unresolved. CDR1 SGHKS and CDR2 YYEKEE come from the germline V gene (reference sequence). CDR3 length: 15 amino acids. Trimming cost V 0 bases and J 4 bases, with 11 bases left between them. The CDR3 sequence is CASSLAIPAYNEQFF. The CDR3 nucleotides are TGTGCCAGCAGCTTGGCTATCCCCGCATACAATGAGCAGTTCTTC.

The rearrangement links TRBV27 to TRBJ1-2; D possibly corresponds to TRBD1 (6 bases). Germline V gene data show CDR1 as MNHEY and CDR2 as SMNVEV (reference sequence). The CDR3 extends over 11 amino acids. V lost 6 bases and J 9 bases, leaving 11 bases between the germline ends. The CDR3 bases are TGTGCCAGCAGCTTCAGGGGTCGCTACACCTTC. It yields the protein CASSFRGRYTF.

V and J are TRBV5-1 and TRBJ1-1; tentative D call: TRBD1 (5 bases). V lost 0 bases and J 3 bases, leaving 15 bases between the germline ends. This CDR3 contains 16 residues. Per germline, CDR1 SGHRS and CDR2 YFSETQ. In DNA, the CDR3 is TGCGCCAGCAGCTTGGCCGTATCGGGGGACGACACTGAAGCTTTCTTT. Amino acids: CASSLAVSGDDTEAFF.

V and J are TRBV11-3 and TRBJ2-1; D is perhaps TRBD2 (6 bases). Trimming shortened V by 0 bases and J by 8 bases, and 17 bases separated the two germline ends. Germline V lookup: CDR1 SGHNT, CDR2 YENEEA. The CDR3 is 16 amino acids. CDR3 region: CASSLDRGQTGDEQFF. CDR3 bases: TGTGCCAGCAGCTTAGACCGCGGGCAGACGGGGGATGAGCAGTTCTTC.

The chain has TRBV9 and TRBJ2-3; 9 bases align to TRBD2. Germline lookup yields CDR1 SGDLS and CDR2 YYNGEE. J was trimmed by 3 bases and V by 4 bases; bases with no gene match: 9. The CDR3 is made up of 16 amino acids. CDR3 sequence: CASSSLAGPHTDTQYF. The DNA for the CDR3 is TGTGCCAGCAGCTCTCTAGCGGGGCCCCATACAGATACGCAGTATTTT.

Concerning this clone: At one end, the junction sequence differs from germline, possibly due to a read error. The chain employs TRBV2 and TRBJ2-4; 14 bases map to TRBD2. Germline CDR1 and CDR2: SNHLY and FYNNEI. The CDR3 extends over 13 amino acids. The CDR3 DNA is TGTGCCAGCAGTGACCCGGGACTAGCGGGGGAGAACTTC. Translated: CASSDPGLAGENF.

This chain connects TRBV5-6 to TRBJ2-5; D not certain. The CDR3 contains 13 residues. The V and J ends lost 2 bases and 4 bases respectively, with 9 bases between them. CDR1 is SGHDT and CDR2 is YYEEEE in the germline V gene. CDR3 nucleotides: TGTGCCAGCAGCTTTCCCACGGGAGAGACCCAGTACTTC. Translating gives CASSFPTGETQYF.

V is TRBV28 and J is TRBJ2-7, with 7 bases that match TRBD1. Germline-derived CDR1 and CDR2 are MDHEN and SYDVKM. The CDR3 sequence is 15 residues long. The J segment lost 3 bases and the V segment lost 7 bases, leaving 12 bases of the junction unmatched. The CDR3 DNA follows: TGTGCCAGCATGATAGGGGGCTCCTCCAACTACGAGCAGTACTTC. Its translation is CASMIGGSSNYEQYF.

The chain has TRBV18 and TRBJ2-2; the match to TRBD1 covers 8 bases. The V gene's germline CDR1 is KGHSH and CDR2 LQKENI. Losses at the gene ends were 0 bases for V and 5 bases for J; bases not matched to a gene: 2. CDR3 length: 15 amino acids. Here the CDR3 reads CASSPPGQGTGELFF. For the CDR3, the DNA is TGTGCCAGCTCACCACCTGGACAGGGAACCGGGGAGCTGTTTTTT. The variable domain in full, completed from reference TRBV18 and TRBJ2-2, reads NAGVMQNPRHLVRRRGQEARLRCSPMKGHSHVYWYRQLPEEGLKFMVYLQKENIIDESGMPKERFSAEFPKEGPSILRIQQVVRGDSAAYFCASSPPGQGTGELFFGEGSRLTVL.

V gene TRBV6-5 combines with J gene TRBJ2-7; 11 bases are a match to TRBD2. The CDR3 runs to 16 residues. CDR1 is MNHEY and CDR2 is SVGAGI in the germline V gene. Trimming removed 4 bases from V and 0 bases from J; junction bases left unmatched: 5. The CDR3 sequence is CASSSPSGGPSYEQYF. The CDR3 DNA reads TGTGCCAGCAGTTCGCCTAGCGGGGGGCCCTCCTACGAGCAGTACTTC.

The gene calls are TRBV7-2 and TRBJ1-1, with unresolved D. CDR1 and CDR2 from the germline V gene are SGHTA and FQGNSA. Trimming took 1 base from V and 0 from J, leaving 9 bases between them. The CDR3 is 15 amino acids. CDR3 amino acids: CASSLEQRVNTEAFF. In DNA, the CDR3 is TGTGCCAGCAGCTTAGAACAGAGGGTGAACACTGAAGCTTTCTTT.

The CDR3 loop is CAISESFGGGEQYF. CDR3 in DNA: TGTGCCATCAGTGAGAGTTTTGGGGGCGGGGAGCAGTACTTC. This chain links TRBV10-3 with TRBJ2-7; tentative D call: TRBD1 (6 bases). This CDR3 has 14 amino acids. The V end was cut by 2 bases, the J end by 7 bases, with 15 bases between. Germline CDR1 is ENHRY and CDR2 is SYGVKD.

The rearrangement uses TRBV9 and TRBJ2-5; 11 nucleotides match TRBD2. The junction had 4 bases not matched to a gene; V was cut back by 4 bases and J by 2 bases. Germline V CDR1 and CDR2: SGDLS, YYNGEE. CDR3 length: 15 residues. CDR3 protein: CASSRGLAVQETQYF. The CDR3, as DNA: TGTGCCAGCAGCAGGGGACTAGCGGTTCAAGAGACCCAGTACTTC.

The chain links TRBV6-5 to TRBJ1-2; TRBD1 agrees at 7 bases. Germline-derived CDR1 and CDR2 are MNHEY and SVGAGI. After removal of 6 bases from V and 5 bases from J, the junction contained 3 bases not matched to a gene. The CDR3 contains 12 residues. This CDR3 reads CASRPGGYGYTF. The CDR3 bases are TGTGCCAGCAGGCCAGGGGGTTATGGCTACACCTTC.

There are a few counts of this clone. This chain joins TRBV28 and TRBJ1-6; 10 bases line up with TRBD1. The CDR3 runs to 15 residues. The germline CDR1 and CDR2 sequences are MDHEN and SYDVKM. V lost 3 bases, J lost 10 bases, and 6 bases stayed unmatched. CDR3 amino acids: CASSFLDRGRSPLHF. CDR3 nucleotide sequence: TGTGCCAGCAGTTTCCTCGACAGGGGGCGATCACCCCTCCACTTT. The variable domain in full, completed from reference TRBV28 and TRBJ1-6, reads DVKVTQSSRYLVKRTGEKVFLECVQDMDHENMFWYRQDPGLGLRLIYFSYDVKMKEKGDIPEGYSVSREKKERFSLILESASTNQTSMYLCASSFLDRGRSPLHFGNGTRLTVT.

The chain couples TRBV19 to TRBJ1-5; 10 bases align to TRBD1. Germline CDR1 and CDR2: LNHDA and SQIVND (reference sequence). Trimming took 5 bases from V and 5 from J; bases not matched to a gene: 6. The CDR3 is 15 amino acids. CDR3 in amino acids: CASSSDRGRDQPQHF. CDR3 nucleotide sequence: TGTGCCAGTAGTTCGGACAGGGGGAGAGATCAGCCCCAGCATTTT.

The CDR3 here is CASTSTRVNEQFF. The CDR3 region has the DNA TGTGCCAGCACCTCCACCCGGGTCAATGAGCAGTTCTTC. The rearrangement joins TRBV6-1 to TRBJ2-1; D unclear. The germline V gene has CDR1 MNHNS and CDR2 SASEGT. The V end lost 7 bases, the J end lost 6 bases, and 13 bases lay between the germline ends. The CDR3 spans 13 residues.